This T cell receptor beta chain was sequenced during a study of T cell responses to AZD1222 COVID-19 vaccine. Overall study: Whether given at about 4 or about 12 weeks, second doses were pooled.

TCRdb's copy holds only in-frame clones and misses some; the assay was immunoSEQ multiplex PCR. Of about 84,000 clones listed, about 85% are singletons. With regard to this clone: Its cognate antigen is unknown.

Trimming removed 1 base from V and 4 bases from J, with 14 bases in between. Germline CDR1 SGHRS, CDR2 YFSETQ. The CDR3 extends over 16 amino acids. Findings and caveats of the study: Females outnumbered males among donors, who were mostly white British; clonal diversity was possibly underestimated. Only after the peak T cell response were repertoires sampled. CD4 TCRs covered the whole spike, strongest at regions 160-218 and 743-854.

Here the sequenced sample was peripheral blood, taken on day 0 of AZD1222 vaccination. The TCR was taken from an adult in good health. This rearrangement joins TRBV5-1 to TRBJ2-2; D is unresolved. The CDR3 loop is CASSLTESGGTGELFF. CDR3 DNA sequence: TGCGCCAGCAGCTTGACGGAGTCAGGCGGCACCGGGGAGCTGTTTTTT. Drawing the rest from reference TRBV5-1 and TRBJ2-2, the complete variable domain is KAGVTQTPRYLIKTRGQQVTLSCSPISGHRSVSWYQQTPGQGLQFLFEYFSETQRNKGNFPGRFSGRQFSNSRSEMNVSTLELGDSALYLCASSLTESGGTGELFFGEGSRLTVL.